This TCR beta chain was captured by sequencing in a study of blood T cell repertoires in COVID-19. Study information: Sites in the United States, Italy and Spain provided acute and convalescent COVID-19 samples.

Authors' data handling: For nucleated cells, counts were estimated from reference gene primer amplification. Repertoires were generated with immunoSEQ multiplex PCR, while TCRdb's copy carries only in-frame clones and drops some. Clone size and V and J calls were adopted from that table, with D and trimming inferred from the DNA. The table lists around 150,000 clones, around 85% of them singletons, with approximately 3.3% in the top ten. This receptor was obtained from a human donor with acute or convalescent COVID-19. The donor label of this sample is uncertain. The material sequenced was peripheral blood.

The CDR3 loop reads CASSRTGSNQPQHF. For the CDR3, the DNA is TGTGCCAGCAGCCGGACAGGTAGCAATCAGCCCCAGCATTTT. V is TRBV9 and J is TRBJ1-5, with 7 bases fitting TRBD1. With V trimmed by 4 bases and J by 0 bases, 1 base remained unmatched. CDR1 SGDLS and CDR2 YYNGEE come from the germline V gene. The CDR3 contains 14 residues.